The rows below give T cell receptor beta chains drawn from one sample of a study of metastatic and nonmetastatic thyroid tumors. TCRdb reassembled clones from the PCR reads with MiXCR. The repertoire consists of 7,500 to 9,500 clones, with 20% to 25% occurring once and the leading ten covering more than 25%. What was sequenced was tumor tissue. These receptors were collected from a female donor with papillary thyroid cancer or a benign thyroid nodule (not recorded which). Some clones in this sample may be carry-over from other donors' samples. CDR3s include the opening cysteine and the closing phenylalanine or tryptophan. The D gene is left open where the match is weak. Part of the rows lack a size; the others show once, few, many or a class for expanded clones.

>many|TRBV5-1|TRBJ2-2|NA
TGCGCCAGCAGCTTGTTGCCGAACACCGGGGAGCTGTTTTTT
CASSLLPNTGELFF
>many|TRBV20-1|TRBJ1-5|NA
TGCAGTGCTAACGGAATCAATCAGCCCCAGCATTTT
CSANGINQPQHF
>many|TRBV5-1|TRBJ1-1|NA
TGCGCCAGCAGCTTGGACGCGAACACTGAAGCTTTCTTT
CASSLDANTEAFF
>few|TRBV28|TRBJ2-7|TRBD1
TGTGCCAGCAGTCCGACAGGGAAGGATAACGAGCAGTACTTC
CASSPTGKDNEQYF
>medium-sized|TRBV28|TRBJ1-2|TRBD1
TGTGCCAGCAGTTATACAGGGGGCGGCTATGGCTACACCTTC
CASSYTGGGYGYTF
>few|TRBV6-5|TRBJ1-2|NA
TGTGCCAGCAGTTCCGGACAGAGTCCCTATGGCTACACCTTC
CASSSGQSPYGYTF
>medium-sized|TRBV6-2/TRBV6-3|TRBJ1-2|NA
TGTGCCAGCAGTTGGGCCGGCAGGGGCGACTATGGCTACACCTTC
CASSWAGRGDYGYTF
>many|TRBV7-9|TRBJ2-1|NA
TGTGCCAGCAGCTCGGGGTTGTCCGGGAATGAGCAGTTCTTC
CASSSGLSGNEQFF
>NA|TRBV5-1|TRBJ2-1|NA
TGCTCCCCACCGGGTACTAACTTTTACAATGAGCAGTTCTTC
CSPPGTNFYNEQFF
>medium-sized|TRBV12-3/TRBV12-4|TRBJ1-5|NA
TGTGCCAGCAGTTTACTCAGGGACCAGCCCCAGCATTTT
CASSLLRDQPQHF
>once|TRBV2|TRBJ2-1|TRBD2
TGTGCCAGCAGTGAAGAGGGGAGGGTTAGGGGACCCGGCTACAATGAGCAGTTCTTC
CASSEEGRVRGPGYNEQFF
>medium-sized|TRBV14|TRBJ1-6|NA
TGTGCCAGCAGCCAAGATGTAAAAGCCCTCCACTTT
CASSQDVKALHF
>NA|TRBV28|TRBJ2-7|TRBD2
TGTGCCAGCAGTTCAGCGGGGACTAGCGGGAATCTTGTCTACGAGCAGTACTTC
CASSSAGTSGNLVYEQYF
>many|TRBV20-1|TRBJ2-3|NA
TGCAGTGCTAGAGATCTGAGGCAGGCCCGTCCCTGGGATACGCAGTATTTT
CSARDLRQARPWDTQYF
>medium-sized|TRBV27|TRBJ2-1|TRBD2
TGTGCCAGCAGTTCTCCTGCGGGAGGGAGGAATGAGCAGTTCTTC
CASSSPAGGRNEQFF
>NA|TRBV9|TRBJ2-7|TRBD2
TGTGCCAGCAGCGTAGGACCCGGGTACGGGAGGGAGGACGAGCAGTACTTC
CASSVGPGYGREDEQYF
>many|TRBV11-1|TRBJ2-2|NA
TGTGCCAGCAGTTACCCCGGAGAGGGGCGAGACACCGGGGAGCTGTTTTTT
CASSYPGEGRDTGELFF
>few|TRBV12-3/TRBV12-4|TRBJ2-5|NA
TGTGCCAGCAGCGTGGGACGGATCCAAGAGACCCAGTACTTC
CASSVGRIQETQYF
>few|TRBV6-1|TRBJ1-1|NA
TGTGCCAGCAGTGTTACTGGGGGGGCAGTTGAAGCTTTCTTT
CASSVTGGAVEAFF
>NA|TRBV11-2|TRBJ2-1|TRBD2
TGTGCCAGCAGCCCGGGGGGGGTAGCGGGAGGCAATGAGCAGTTCTTC
CASSPGGVAGGNEQFF
>NA|TRBV18|TRBJ2-1|NA
TGTGCCAGCTCACCATTGGGTAATGAGCAGTTCTTC
CASSPLGNEQFF
>NA|TRBV7-3|TRBJ2-7|TRBD2
TGTGCCAGCAGCCTCGGACTAACGGGGGGGCCCGACGAGCAGTACTTC
CASSLGLTGGPDEQYF
>once|TRBV20-1|TRBJ2-7|TRBD2
TGCAGTGCTAAAAGCGGGAGCAGCTCGGGCGAGCAGTACTTC
CSAKSGSSSGEQYF
>NA|TRBV20-1|TRBJ2-7|TRBD2
TGCAGTGTTACGGAAACGGGACTAGCGGAAACCTACGAGCAGTACTTC
CSVTETGLAETYEQYF
>many|TRBV7-8|TRBJ2-1|TRBD1
TGTGCCAGCAGCCAGGCGAGTTCCGGGACAGGGTCGAATGAGCAGTTCTTC
CASSQASSGTGSNEQFF
>many|TRBV3-1|TRBJ2-5|NA
TGTGCCAGCAGCCAGTCAAACGGGGGCGAAGAGACCCAGTACTTC
CASSQSNGGEETQYF
>medium-sized|TRBV6-1|TRBJ2-7|TRBD1
TGTGCCAGCAGTGAAAGGAACAGGGGGCCGCCTTACGAGCAGTACTTC
CASSERNRGPPYEQYF
>many|TRBV10-3|TRBJ2-5|TRBD2
TGTGCCATCAGTGATTCGGGGGGGCGAGAAGAGACCCAGTACTTC
CAISDSGGREETQYF
>NA|TRBV20-1|TRBJ2-3|NA
TGCAGTGCTAGAGACAGGGTTGGGGCAGGTACACAGTATTTT
CSARDRVGAGTQYF
>NA|TRBV6-4|TRBJ2-1|NA
TGTGCCAGCAGTGACTCGGGCCCCACGGATGAGCAGTTCTTC
CASSDSGPTDEQFF
>NA|TRBV2|TRBJ1-3|NA
TGTGCCAGCAGTGTCGGCCTGACCTCTGGAAACACCATATATTTT
CASSVGLTSGNTIYF
>NA|TRBV6-1|TRBJ2-7|NA
TGTGCCAGCAGTCCACTACAGGGTATCTCCTACGAGCAGTACTTC
CASSPLQGISYEQYF
>medium-sized|TRBV6-1|TRBJ1-1|NA
TGTGCCAGCAGCCCGCCGAGCCACACTGAAGCTTTCTTT
CASSPPSHTEAFF
>few|TRBV6-1|TRBJ1-2|TRBD1
TGTGCCAGCAAGACAGGGGTGTACTATGGCTACACCTTC
CASKTGVYYGYTF
>medium-sized|TRBV5-1|TRBJ1-2|NA
TGCGCCAGCAGCTCGGGGACTGCCATCTATGGCTACACCTTC
CASSSGTAIYGYTF
>NA|TRBV5-1|TRBJ1-2|TRBD1
TGCGCCAGCAGCCTTAATCCGACAGGGGATGGCTACACCTTC
CASSLNPTGDGYTF
>many|TRBV11-3|TRBJ2-7|NA
TGTGCCAGCAGCTTAGGATACGGCGAGCAGTACTTC
CASSLGYGEQYF
>NA|TRBV27|TRBJ2-7|TRBD2
TGTGCCACCAGCCTCGCCTCTAGCGGGAACGAGCACTACTTC
CATSLASSGNEHYF
>many|TRBV18|TRBJ1-3|TRBD1
TGTGCCAGCTCATCTGACAGGGGGTTCTCTGGAAACACCATATATTTT
CASSSDRGFSGNTIYF
>many|TRBV5-4|TRBJ1-2|TRBD1
TGTGCCAGCAACCTGGACAGGGTCAGGTATGGCTACACCTTC
CASNLDRVRYGYTF
>many|TRBV4-1|TRBJ2-1|TRBD1
TGCGCCAGCAGCCAAGATCTTTACGACAGGGACGAGCAGTTCTTC
CASSQDLYDRDEQFF
>medium-sized|TRBV28|TRBJ2-1|TRBD2
TGTGCCAGCATGGGACTAGCGGGGTACAATGAGCAGTTCTTC
CASMGLAGYNEQFF
>once|TRBV5-1|TRBJ2-5|TRBD2
TGCGCCAGCAGCTTACTAGCGTCGTACCAAGAGACCCAGTACTTC
CASSLLASYQETQYF
>NA|TRBV10-3|TRBJ2-5|NA
TGTGCCATCAGGGGGGGGGCTGGGGTACAAGAGACCCAGTACTTC
CAIRGGAGVQETQYF
>NA|TRBV6-1|TRBJ1-6|NA
TGTGCCAGTCTGGAAGGTTCACCCCTCCACTTT
CASLEGSPLHF
>NA|TRBV13|TRBJ2-3|TRBD2
TGTGCCAGCAGCCAAACGGGAACGGGACTAGCGGAGACTAGCACAGATACGCAGTATTTT
CASSQTGTGLAETSTDTQYF
>NA|TRBV2|TRBJ1-4|NA
TGTGCCAGACAGGAACCAACTAATGAAAAACTGTTTTTT
CARQEPTNEKLFF
>many|TRBV5-1|TRBJ1-6|NA
TGCGCCAGCAGCTTGGACATGGGGAACGCCTATAATTCACCCCTCCACTTT
CASSLDMGNAYNSPLHF
>medium-sized|TRBV6-1|TRBJ2-7|TRBD1
TGTGCCAGCAGTGACGGACAGGGTCCCTACGAGCAGTACTTC
CASSDGQGPYEQYF
>NA|TRBV9|TRBJ2-5|NA
TGTGCCAGCAGCGCGGCAGGGGGAGGAATGGAGACCCAGTACTTC
CASSAAGGGMETQYF
>many|TRBV7-2|TRBJ1-3|NA
TGTGCCAGCACCACCCGCGGGGAGGCTGGAAACACCATATATTTT
CASTTRGEAGNTIYF
>NA|TRBV11-2|TRBJ1-5|NA
TGTGCCAGCAGCCTAGGGACCGTTTATAGCAATCAGCCCCAGCATTTT
CASSLGTVYSNQPQHF
>NA|TRBV20-1|TRBJ1-5|TRBD1
TGCAGTGCGGGACAGGGGGTAGGGCAGCCCCAGCATTTT
CSAGQGVGQPQHF
>NA|TRBV28|TRBJ2-7|TRBD1
TGTGCCAGCTCAGGTGACAGGGGGCAGATGGACGAGCAGTACTTC
CASSGDRGQMDEQYF
>medium-sized|TRBV6-1|TRBJ1-1|NA
TGTGCCAGCAGTCCCAACACGGACACTGAAGCTTTCTTT
CASSPNTDTEAFF
>NA|TRBV27|TRBJ1-1|NA
TGTGCCAGCAGTGGAGAAGAGCGGGGGGGGGGCACTGAAGCTTTCTTT
CASSGEERGGGTEAFF
>few|TRBV11-2|TRBJ2-1|TRBD2
TGTGCCAGCAGCTTAGAACTAGCGGTGGGGGGGTCCTACAATGAGCAGTTCTTC
CASSLELAVGGSYNEQFF
>few|TRBV6-1|TRBJ1-1|NA
TGTGCCAGCAGCTTTTACAGGGAAATGAACACTGAAGCTTTCTTT
CASSFYREMNTEAFF
>few|TRBV19|TRBJ1-1|NA
TGTGCCAGTAGTTGGGGGCGGACTGAAGCTTTCTTT
CASSWGRTEAFF